This TCR beta chain was obtained from a study of blood T cell repertoires in COVID-19. Study details: Samples came from the United States, Italy and Spain, spanning acute and convalescent COVID-19. Nucleic acid was either cDNA or gDNA, and it came from T cells, B-cell-depleted T cells, or PBMCs.

CDR1 is SNHLY and CDR2 is FYNNEI in the germline V gene. CDR3 length: 14 amino acids. V lost 5 bases and J lost 5; bases outside the gene matches: 5. Per the original data handling: Counts of nucleated cells, estimated from reference gene primer amplification, were obtained. Here immunoSEQ multiplex PCR was the method, and the copy in TCRdb shows in-frame clones only, minus some. The DNA was the basis for D and trimming; V, J and clone size are from that table. The sample lists about 64,000 clones; about 90% were seen once. Seattle patients were enrolled during active infection and followed longitudinally.

The sample comprised peripheral blood. This clonotype originated in a woman between 55 and 75 years old with COVID-19, enrolled during active disease. This chain links TRBV2 with TRBJ2-5; 10 bases line up with TRBD1. The DNA for the CDR3 is TGTGCCAGCAGTTGGACAGGGGGATTTGAGACCCAGTACTTC. This codes for CASSWTGGFETQYF.